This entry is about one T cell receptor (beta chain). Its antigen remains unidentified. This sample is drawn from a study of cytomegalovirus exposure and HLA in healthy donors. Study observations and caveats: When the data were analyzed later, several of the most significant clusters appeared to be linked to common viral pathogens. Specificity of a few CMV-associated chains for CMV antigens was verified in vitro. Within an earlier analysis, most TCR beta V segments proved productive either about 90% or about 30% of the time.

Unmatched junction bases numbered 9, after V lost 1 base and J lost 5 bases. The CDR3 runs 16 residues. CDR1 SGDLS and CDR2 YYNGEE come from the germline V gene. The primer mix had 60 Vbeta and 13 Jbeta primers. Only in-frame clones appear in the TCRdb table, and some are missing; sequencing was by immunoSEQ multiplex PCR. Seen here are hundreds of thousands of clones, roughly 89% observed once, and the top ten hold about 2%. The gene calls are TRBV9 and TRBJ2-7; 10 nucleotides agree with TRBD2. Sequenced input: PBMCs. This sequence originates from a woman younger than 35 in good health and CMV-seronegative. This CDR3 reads CASSVSRTGTSDEQYF. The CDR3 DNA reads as TGTGCCAGCAGCGTAAGTCGGACCGGGACTAGCGACGAGCAGTACTTC.